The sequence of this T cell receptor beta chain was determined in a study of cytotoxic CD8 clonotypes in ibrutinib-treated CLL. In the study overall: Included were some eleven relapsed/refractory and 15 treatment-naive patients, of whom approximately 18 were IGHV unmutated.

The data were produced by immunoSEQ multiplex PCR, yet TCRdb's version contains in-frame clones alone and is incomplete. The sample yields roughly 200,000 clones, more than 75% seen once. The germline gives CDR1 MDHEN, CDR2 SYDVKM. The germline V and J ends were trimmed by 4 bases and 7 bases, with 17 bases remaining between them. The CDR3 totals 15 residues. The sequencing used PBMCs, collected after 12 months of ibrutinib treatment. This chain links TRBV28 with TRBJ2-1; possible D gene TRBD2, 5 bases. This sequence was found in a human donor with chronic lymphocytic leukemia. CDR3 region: CASSWRWSSPNEQFF. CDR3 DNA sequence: TGTGCCAGCAGTTGGAGGTGGTCTTCCCCAAATGAGCAGTTCTTC.